A selection of T cell receptor beta chains follows, all from one sample in a study of blood T cell repertoires in COVID-19. Libraries were prepared by immunoSEQ multiplex PCR; TCRdb keeps only in-frame clonotypes and omits some of them. The table includes approximately 260,000 clones, roughly 88% detected once. Sequences were obtained from peripheral blood. The source of these receptors is a woman in her 70s with COVID-19, enrolled during active disease. CDR3s include the opening cysteine and the closing phenylalanine or tryptophan. A D gene is named only where the DNA matches it firmly. Size is omitted from some rows. Given values are once, few, many or a class for expanded clones.

-	TRBV9	-	TRBJ1-4	CASSLTGTTNEKLFF	TGTGCCAGCTCGCTAACCGGGACAACTAATGAAAAACTGTTTTTT
-	TRBV6-1	-	TRBJ1-5	CASSEVGLGQPQHF	TGTGCCAGCAGTGAAGTTGGGCTCGGCCAGCCCCAGCATTTT
TRBD2	TRBV5-4	-	TRBJ2-3	CASSSGRERITDTQYF	TGTGCCAGCAGCTCCGGGCGGGAGCGGATCACAGATACGCAGTATTTT
-	TRBV13	-	TRBJ2-1	CASSLATGENYNEQFF	TGTGCCAGCAGCTTAGCGACGGGGGAGAACTACAATGAGCAGTTCTTC
TRBD1	TRBV5-1	-	TRBJ1-1	CASSFNNRGRRTEAFF	TGCGCCAGCAGCTTTAACAACAGGGGGCGCCGGACTGAAGCTTTCTTT
-	TRBV30	once	TRBJ2-7	CAWSAGFHEQYF	TGTGCCTGGAGTGCGGGGTTCCACGAGCAGTACTTC
-	TRBV19	-	TRBJ1-1	CASSEQENTEAFF	TGTGCCAGTAGTGAACAGGAAAACACTGAAGCTTTCTTT
TRBD1	TRBV9	-	TRBJ1-2	CASSPRTGVSYGYTF	TGTGCCAGCAGCCCCAGGACAGGGGTTTCCTATGGCTACACCTTC
TRBD1	TRBV7-9	-	TRBJ2-7	CASSLRQGAHEQYF	TGTGCCAGCAGCCTAAGGCAGGGGGCTCACGAGCAGTACTTC
TRBD1	TRBV5-4	once	TRBJ2-7	CASSSGYTGTGTYEQYF	TGTGCCAGCAGCTCAGGATATACCGGGACAGGGACTTACGAGCAGTACTTC
-	TRBV28	-	TRBJ2-7	CASSSETPTYEQYF	TGTGCCAGCAGTTCCGAGACACCCACCTACGAGCAGTACTTC
TRBD1	TRBV5-5	-	TRBJ2-7	CASSLSGTGNNEQYF	TGTGCCAGCAGCTTGTCCGGGACAGGGAATAACGAGCAGTACTTC
-	TRBV6-5	-	TRBJ1-1	CASSPGRANTEAFF	TGTGCCAGCAGTCCCGGGAGGGCAAACACTGAAGCTTTCTTT
-	TRBV11-2	-	TRBJ1-1	CASSLVLGARATEAFF	TGTGCCAGCAGCTTAGTTCTGGGGGCGCGAGCCACTGAAGCTTTCTTT
-	TRBV5-6	-	TRBJ1-5	CASSDVRAGQPQHF	TGTGCCAGCAGCGACGTCAGGGCAGGTCAGCCCCAGCATTTT
-	TRBV5-6	-	TRBJ2-5	CASSLLGYAGAQETQYF	TGTGCCAGCAGCTTGTTGGGTTATGCGGGGGCGCAGGAGACCCAGTACTTC
-	TRBV9	-	TRBJ1-3	CASSAAPGSGNTIYF	TGTGCCAGCAGCGCCGCTCCGGGCTCTGGAAACACCATATATTTT
-	TRBV3-1/TRBV3-2	-	TRBJ2-3	CASSQETGNTDTQYF	TGTGCCAGCAGCCAAGAAACAGGGAACACAGATACGCAGTATTTT
-	TRBV7-9	-	TRBJ2-7	CAGGPGGFAYEQYF	TGTGCCGGAGGGCCTGGCGGTTTCGCCTACGAGCAGTACTTC
TRBD1	TRBV10-3	once	TRBJ2-3	CAISAHRGLTDTQYF	TGTGCCATCAGTGCGCACAGGGGGCTAACAGATACGCAGTATTTT
TRBD1	TRBV5-3	-	TRBJ1-2	CARSLAPTGFAVNYGYTF	TGTGCCAGAAGCTTGGCCCCGACAGGGTTTGCCGTTAACTATGGCTACACCTTC
-	TRBV14	-	TRBJ1-2	CASSQGENYGYTF	TGTGCCAGCAGCCAAGGGGAGAACTATGGCTACACCTTC
-	TRBV6-5	-	TRBJ1-2	CASSITGPYGYTF	TGTGCCAGCTCGATTACTGGTCCCTATGGCTACACCTTC
-	TRBV4-1	-	TRBJ1-4	CASSQDIAGLTNEKLFF	TGCGCCAGCAGCCAAGATATCGCAGGCTTAACTAATGAAAAACTGTTTTTT
-	TRBV10-2	-	TRBJ1-1	CASSADSRPEAFF	TGCGCCAGCAGTGCCGATAGCCGCCCTGAAGCTTTCTTT
TRBD1	TRBV11-2	once	TRBJ2-7	CASSSRTGSYEQYF	TGTGCCAGCAGCTCTAGGACAGGATCCTACGAGCAGTACTTC
TRBD1	TRBV6-5	-	TRBJ1-5	CASSTGQVPNQPQHF	TGTGCCAGCAGTACGGGACAGGTCCCCAATCAGCCCCAGCATTTT
TRBD1	TRBV7-8	-	TRBJ2-1	CASSLRDRGDEQFF	TGTGCCAGCAGCTTAAGAGACAGGGGCGATGAGCAGTTCTTC
TRBD2	TRBV7-2	-	TRBJ2-1	CASSLMKGLAGPRNEQFF	TGTGCCAGCAGCTTAATGAAAGGGCTAGCGGGACCGAGAAATGAGCAGTTCTTC
TRBD1	TRBV5-4	-	TRBJ1-2	CASSFDRDYGYTF	TGTGCCAGCAGCTTTGACAGGGATTATGGCTACACCTTC
TRBD2	TRBV24-1	-	TRBJ2-2	CATSPLAGDPGELFF	TGTGCCACCAGCCCCCTAGCGGGAGACCCCGGGGAGCTGTTTTTT
-	TRBV19	-	TRBJ1-3	CASTLANYIRGNTIYF	TGTGCCAGTACCCTCGCCAATTACATCAGGGGAAACACCATATATTTT
-	TRBV27	-	TRBJ1-2	CASRPWTDYEGYTF	TGTGCCAGCAGGCCCTGGACTGACTATGAGGGCTACACCTTC
TRBD2	TRBV27	-	TRBJ2-7	CASSLEPSGSYEQYF	TGTGCCAGCAGTTTAGAGCCTAGCGGCTCCTACGAGCAGTACTTC
-	TRBV7-2	-	TRBJ1-1	CASSLGTLGAEAFF	TGTGCCAGCAGCTTAGGGACTCTCGGCGCTGAAGCTTTCTTT
TRBD1	TRBV18	-	TRBJ2-1	CASSPDRGYYNEQFF	TGTGCCAGCTCACCAGACAGGGGGTACTACAATGAGCAGTTCTTC
TRBD1	TRBV28	-	TRBJ2-7	CASSPRQGYPNEQYF	TGTGCCAGCAGTCCCCGACAGGGTTACCCCAACGAGCAGTACTTC
-	TRBV3-1/TRBV3-2	once	TRBJ2-1	CASSQERRASFF	TGTGCCAGCAGCCAAGAGAGGAGGGCTTCGTTCTTC
-	TRBV4-1	once	TRBJ2-3	CASSQAPRTTQYF	TGCGCCAGCAGCCAGGCACCCCGTACCACGCAGTATTTT
TRBD2	TRBV7-2	-	TRBJ2-1	CASSLVRGGRNEQFF	TGTGCCAGCAGCTTAGTTCGCGGGGGACGAAATGAGCAGTTCTTC
TRBD2	TRBV6-2/TRBV6-3	-	TRBJ2-7	CASSYDGGRVYEQYF	TGTGCCAGCAGTTACGATGGCGGGAGGGTGTACGAGCAGTACTTC
TRBD1	TRBV11-1	once	TRBJ2-3	CASSQSLDRSTDTQYF	TGTGCCAGCAGCCAAAGCTTGGACAGGAGCACAGATACGCAGTATTTT
TRBD1	TRBV3-1/TRBV3-2	-	TRBJ1-2	CASSPGQGNYGYTF	TGTGCCAGTTCACCGGGACAGGGGAACTATGGCTACACCTTC
TRBD2	TRBV24-1	few	TRBJ2-5	CATSDLHGVGGETQYF	TGTGCCACCAGTGATTTGCACGGGGTGGGGGGGGAGACCCAGTACTTC
TRBD2	TRBV10-3	-	TRBJ2-1	CAISASGTNNEQFF	TGTGCCATCAGTGCATCCGGGACTAACAATGAGCAGTTCTTC
-	TRBV7-3	few	TRBJ1-2	CASSSLAGPGNGYTF	TGTGCCAGCAGCTCCCTAGCCGGGCCCGGGAACGGCTACACCTTC